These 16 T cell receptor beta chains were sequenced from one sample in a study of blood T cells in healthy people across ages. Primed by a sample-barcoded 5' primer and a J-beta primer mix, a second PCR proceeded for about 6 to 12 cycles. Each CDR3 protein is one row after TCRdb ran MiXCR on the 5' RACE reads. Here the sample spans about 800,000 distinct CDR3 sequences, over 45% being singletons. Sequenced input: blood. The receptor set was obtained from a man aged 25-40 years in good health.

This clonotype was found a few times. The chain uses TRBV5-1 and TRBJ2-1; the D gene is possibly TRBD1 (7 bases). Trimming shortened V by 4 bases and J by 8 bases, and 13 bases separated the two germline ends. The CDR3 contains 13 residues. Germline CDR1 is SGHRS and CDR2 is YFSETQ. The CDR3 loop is CASSPEGAHEQFF. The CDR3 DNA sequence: TGCGCCAGCAGCCCGGAGGGGGCCCATGAGCAGTTCTTC.

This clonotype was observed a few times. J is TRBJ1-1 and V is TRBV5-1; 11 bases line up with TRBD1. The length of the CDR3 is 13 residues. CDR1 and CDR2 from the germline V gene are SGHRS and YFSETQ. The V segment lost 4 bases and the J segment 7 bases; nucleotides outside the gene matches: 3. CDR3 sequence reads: CASSPGTGGEAFF. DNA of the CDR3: TGCGCCAGCAGCCCAGGGACAGGGGGTGAAGCTTTCTTT.

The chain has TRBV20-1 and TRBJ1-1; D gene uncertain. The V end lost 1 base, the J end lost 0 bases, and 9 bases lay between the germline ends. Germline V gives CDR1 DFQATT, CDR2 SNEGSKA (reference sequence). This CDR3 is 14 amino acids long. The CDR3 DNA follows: TGCAGTGCTAGAGTAGGACTGCTGAACACTGAAGCTTTCTTT. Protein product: CSARVGLLNTEAFF.

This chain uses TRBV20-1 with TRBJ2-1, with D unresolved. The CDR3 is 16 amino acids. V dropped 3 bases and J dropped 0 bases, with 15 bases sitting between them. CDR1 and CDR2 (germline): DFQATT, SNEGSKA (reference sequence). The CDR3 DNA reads TGCAGTGCTAGGGAAAGACGGACCAGCTCCTACAATGAGCAGTTCTTC. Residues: CSARERRTSSYNEQFF.

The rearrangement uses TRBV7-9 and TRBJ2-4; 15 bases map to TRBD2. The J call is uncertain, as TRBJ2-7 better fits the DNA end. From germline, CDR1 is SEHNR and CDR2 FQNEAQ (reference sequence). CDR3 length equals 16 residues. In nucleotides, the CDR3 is TGTGCCAGCAGTCGGACTAGCGGGAGGGGGTCCTACGAGCAGTACTTC. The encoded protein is CASSRTSGRGSYEQYF.

The CDR3: CASSCQGGTEAFF. The CDR3 DNA reads as TGTGCCAGCAGTTGCCAGGGGGGAACTGAAGCTTTCTTT. This sequence joins TRBV12-3 or TRBV12-4 and TRBJ1-1; 7 bases are a match to TRBD1. The V gene end was trimmed by 4 bases and the J gene end by 5 bases; junction bases not matched to a gene: 4. The CDR3 length is 13 residues.

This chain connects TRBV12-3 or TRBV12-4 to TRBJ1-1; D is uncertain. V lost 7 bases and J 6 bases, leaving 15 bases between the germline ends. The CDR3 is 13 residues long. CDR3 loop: CASNDGGNAEAFF. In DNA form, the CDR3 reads TGTGCCAGCAACGATGGAGGTAACGCTGAAGCTTTCTTT.

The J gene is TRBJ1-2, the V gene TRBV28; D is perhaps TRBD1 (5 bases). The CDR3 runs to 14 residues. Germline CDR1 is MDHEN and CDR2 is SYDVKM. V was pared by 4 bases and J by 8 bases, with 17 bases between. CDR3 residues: CASSSLGPLHGYTF. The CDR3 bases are TGTGCCAGCAGTTCTTTGGGGCCCCTCCACGGCTACACCTTC.

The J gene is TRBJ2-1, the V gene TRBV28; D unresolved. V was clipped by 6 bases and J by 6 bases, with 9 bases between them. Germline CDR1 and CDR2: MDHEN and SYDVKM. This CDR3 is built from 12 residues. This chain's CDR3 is CASRQNSNEQFF. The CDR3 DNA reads TGTGCCAGCAGGCAAAACAGCAATGAGCAGTTCTTC.

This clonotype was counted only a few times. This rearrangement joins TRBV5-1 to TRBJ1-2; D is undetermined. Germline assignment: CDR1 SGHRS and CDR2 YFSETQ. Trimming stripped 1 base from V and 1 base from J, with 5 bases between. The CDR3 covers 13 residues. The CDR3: CASSLSLNYGYTF. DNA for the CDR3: TGCGCCAGCAGCTTGTCCCTTAACTATGGCTACACCTTC.

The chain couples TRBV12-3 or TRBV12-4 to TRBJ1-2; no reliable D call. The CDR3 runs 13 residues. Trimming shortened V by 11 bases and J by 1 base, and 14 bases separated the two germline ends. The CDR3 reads CAVRRIFNYGYTF. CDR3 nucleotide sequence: TGTGCCGTCAGGCGTATCTTTAACTATGGCTACACCTTC.

The CDR3 DNA reads TGTGCCAGCAGCTTAAGATTCGTAAGCGGGAGGGCCGGGGAGACCCAGTACTTC. It translates to CASSLRFVSGRAGETQYF. This sequence joins TRBV7-2 and TRBJ2-5; 10 positions agree with TRBD2. Germline V gene sequence: CDR1 SGHTA, CDR2 FQGNSA. V lost 2 bases to trimming and J lost 5 bases; unmatched junction nucleotides: 14. The CDR3 is made up of 18 amino acids.

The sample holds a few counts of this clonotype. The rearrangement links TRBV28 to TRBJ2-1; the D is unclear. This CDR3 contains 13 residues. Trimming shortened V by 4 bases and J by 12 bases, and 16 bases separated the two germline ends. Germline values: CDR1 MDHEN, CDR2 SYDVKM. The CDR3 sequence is CASSCGGVRVQFF. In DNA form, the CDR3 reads TGTGCCAGCAGTTGCGGTGGCGTGAGAGTGCAGTTCTTC.

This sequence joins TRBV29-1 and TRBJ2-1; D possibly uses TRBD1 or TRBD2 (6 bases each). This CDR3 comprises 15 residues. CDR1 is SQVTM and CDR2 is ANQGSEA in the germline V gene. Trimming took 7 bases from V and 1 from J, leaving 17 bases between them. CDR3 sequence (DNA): TGCAGCGCCGTAGACAGAGGGGGGTCCTACAATGAGCAGTTCTTC. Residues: CSAVDRGGSYNEQFF.

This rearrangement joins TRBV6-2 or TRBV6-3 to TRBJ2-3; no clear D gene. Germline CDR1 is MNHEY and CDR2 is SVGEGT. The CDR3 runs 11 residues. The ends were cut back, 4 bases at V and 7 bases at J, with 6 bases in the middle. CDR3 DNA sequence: TGTGCCAGCAGTTTCACCCATACGCAGTATTTT. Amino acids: CASSFTHTQYF.

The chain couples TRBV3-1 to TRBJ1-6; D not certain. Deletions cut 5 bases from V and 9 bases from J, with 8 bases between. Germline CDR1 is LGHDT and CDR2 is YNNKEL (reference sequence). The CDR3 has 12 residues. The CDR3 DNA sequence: TGTGCCAGCAGCACGCCTAGTTCACCCCTCCACTTT. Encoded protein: CASSTPSSPLHF.